The entry below describes one TCR beta chain. This CDR3 contains 16 residues. The study ran its PCR with 60 Vbeta and 13 Jbeta primers. The method was immunoSEQ multiplex PCR; TCRdb's version includes in-frame clones alone and lacks a portion of them. This sample has roughly 180,000 clones, with around 82% found just once. The data derive from a study of cytomegalovirus exposure and HLA in healthy donors. The chain carries TRBV21-1 and TRBJ2-3; the table's D call, TRBD1, was not checked against the DNA. TRBV21-1 is marked as a pseudogene. The specimen sequenced was PBMCs. This TCR came from a woman aged 25 to 45 in good health and CMV-seropositive. In DNA form, the CDR3 reads TGTGCCAGCAGCATGGGGGACACCGCCCCCACAGATACGCAGTATTTT. Protein sequence: CASSMGDTAPTDTQYF.